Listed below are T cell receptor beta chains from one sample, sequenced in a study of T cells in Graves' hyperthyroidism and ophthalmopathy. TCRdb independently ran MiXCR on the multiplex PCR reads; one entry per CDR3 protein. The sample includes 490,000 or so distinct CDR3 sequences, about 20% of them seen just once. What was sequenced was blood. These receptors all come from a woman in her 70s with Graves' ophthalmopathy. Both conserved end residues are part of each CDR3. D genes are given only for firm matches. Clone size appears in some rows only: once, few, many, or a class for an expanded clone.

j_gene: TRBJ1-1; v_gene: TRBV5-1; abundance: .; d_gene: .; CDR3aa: CASSPRPAGSNTEAFF; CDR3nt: TGCGCCAGCAGCCCCCGACCGGCAGGGTCGAACACTGAAGCTTTCTTT
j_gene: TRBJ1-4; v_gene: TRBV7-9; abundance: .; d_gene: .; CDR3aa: CASSPGPLINEKLFF; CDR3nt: TGTGCCAGCAGCCCCGGACCGCTAATTAATGAAAAACTGTTTTTT
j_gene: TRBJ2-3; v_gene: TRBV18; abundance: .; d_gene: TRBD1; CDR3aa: CASSPAGQAGTQYF; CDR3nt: TGTGCCAGCTCACCCGCGGGACAGGCGGGGACGCAGTATTTT
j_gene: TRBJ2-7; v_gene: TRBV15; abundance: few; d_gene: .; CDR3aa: CATSSGGLSSYEQYF; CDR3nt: TGTGCCACCAGCAGTGGAGGCCTTAGCTCCTACGAGCAGTACTTC
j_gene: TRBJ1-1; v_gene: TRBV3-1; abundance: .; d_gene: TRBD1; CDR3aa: CASSPKAGGTEAFF; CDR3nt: TGTGCCAGCAGCCCGAAAGCAGGGGGTACTGAAGCTTTCTTT
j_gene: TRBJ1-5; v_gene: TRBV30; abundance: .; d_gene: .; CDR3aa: CAWSVHLGEPQHF; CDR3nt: TGTGCCTGGAGTGTACACCTAGGCGAGCCCCAGCATTTT
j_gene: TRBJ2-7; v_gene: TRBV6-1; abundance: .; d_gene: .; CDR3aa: CASSDVPYEQYF; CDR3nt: TGTGCCAGCAGTGATGTGCCCTACGAGCAGTACTTC
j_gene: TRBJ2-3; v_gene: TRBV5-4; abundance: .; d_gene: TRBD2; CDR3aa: CASSERLAASTDTQYF; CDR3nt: TGTGCCAGTTCGGAGCGACTAGCGGCTAGCACAGATACGCAGTATTTT
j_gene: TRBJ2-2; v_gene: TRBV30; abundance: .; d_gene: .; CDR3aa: CAWSGGRTNTGELFF; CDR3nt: TGTGCCTGGAGTGGGGGACGGACGAACACCGGGGAGCTGTTTTTT
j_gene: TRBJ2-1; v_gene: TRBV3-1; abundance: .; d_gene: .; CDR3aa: CASSQDGGSYNEQFF; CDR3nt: TGTGCCAGCAGCCAAGATGGGGGCTCCTACAATGAGCAGTTCTTC
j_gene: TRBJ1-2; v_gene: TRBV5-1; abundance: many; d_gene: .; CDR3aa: CASSLAGDGYTF; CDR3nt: TGCGCCAGCAGCTTGGCAGGGGATGGCTACACCTTC
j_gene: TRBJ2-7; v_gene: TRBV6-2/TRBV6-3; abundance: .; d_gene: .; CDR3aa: CASSYGPLNEQYF; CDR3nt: TGTGCCAGCAGTTACGGGCCCCTGAACGAGCAGTACTTC
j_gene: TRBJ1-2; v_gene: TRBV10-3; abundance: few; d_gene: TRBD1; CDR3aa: CAISGDRRYGYTF; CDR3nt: TGTGCCATCAGCGGGGACAGGCGGTATGGCTACACCTTC
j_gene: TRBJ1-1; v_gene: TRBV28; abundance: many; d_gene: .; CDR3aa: CASSLSGTPEAFF; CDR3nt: TGTGCCAGCAGTTTATCTGGTACCCCTGAAGCTTTCTTT
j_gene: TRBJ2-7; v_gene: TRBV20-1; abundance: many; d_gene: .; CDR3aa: CSAPTGSEQYF; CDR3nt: TGCAGTGCTCCTACAGGGAGCGAGCAGTACTTC
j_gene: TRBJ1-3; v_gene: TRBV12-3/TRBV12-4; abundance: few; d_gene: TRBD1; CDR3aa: CASSQLRDRDTIYF; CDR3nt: TGTGCCAGCAGTCAACTCCGGGACAGGGACACCATATATTTT
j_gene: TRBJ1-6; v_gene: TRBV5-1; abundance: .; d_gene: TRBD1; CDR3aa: CASSSSGQANSPLHF; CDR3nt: TGCGCCAGCAGCTCCTCCGGACAGGCTAATTCACCCCTCCACTTT
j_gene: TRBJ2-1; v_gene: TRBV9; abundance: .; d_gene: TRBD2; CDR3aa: CASSVGSGLVANEQFF; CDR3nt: TGTGCCAGCAGCGTAGGATCGGGACTAGTGGCCAATGAGCAGTTCTTC
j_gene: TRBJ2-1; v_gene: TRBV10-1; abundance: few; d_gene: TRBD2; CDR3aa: CASSESLAGDEQFF; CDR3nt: TGCGCCAGCAGTGAGTCGCTAGCGGGAGATGAGCAGTTCTTC
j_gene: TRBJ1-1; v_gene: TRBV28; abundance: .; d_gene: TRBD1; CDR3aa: CASSLEQGAGDEAFF; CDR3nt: TGTGCCAGCAGTTTAGAACAGGGGGCGGGGGACGAAGCTTTCTTT
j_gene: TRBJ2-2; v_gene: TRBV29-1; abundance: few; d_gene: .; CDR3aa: CSVAGRGSTGELFF; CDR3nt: TGCAGCGTTGCGGGAAGGGGAAGCACCGGGGAGCTGTTTTTT
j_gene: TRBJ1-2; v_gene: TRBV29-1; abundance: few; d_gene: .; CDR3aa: CSVDYRQSGDTF; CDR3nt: TGCAGCGTTGATTACAGACAGTCAGGCGACACCTTC